One and the same sample provided the 7 T cell receptor beta chains below, sequenced in a study of cytomegalovirus exposure and HLA in healthy donors. PCR employed 60 Vbeta and 13 Jbeta primers. Sequencing was performed with immunoSEQ multiplex PCR; in TCRdb, only in-frame clones are kept and a portion is missing. The sample holds under 300,000 clones; 65% to 85% are singletons and the top ten take around 2.3%. The sequenced material came from PBMCs. The origin of the receptors is a female donor in good health and CMV-seronegative.

This clone was picked up many times. The J gene is TRBJ2-2, the V gene TRBV7-3; TRBD1 agrees at 8 bases. The V gene's germline CDR1 is SGHTA and CDR2 FQGTGA. The CDR3 is 14 residues long. J lost 5 bases, V lost 5 bases, and 4 bases had no gene match. CDR3 DNA sequence: TGTGCCAGCAGCCTAGGACAGGGAACCGGGGAGCTGTTTTTT. This gives the protein CASSLGQGTGELFF.

This clone was counted only a few times. The CDR3 sequence: CAISDSGTYNPMHADTQYF. For the CDR3, the DNA is TGTGCCATCAGTGATTCAGGGACATACAATCCCATGCATGCAGATACGCAGTATTTT. The chain carries TRBV10-3 and TRBJ2-3; possible D gene TRBD1, 6 bases. The CDR3 has 19 amino acids. The V end was cut by 3 bases, the J end by 4 bases, with 26 bases between. CDR1 is ENHRY, CDR2 SYGVKD, per germline.

This clone occurred a few times. This chain uses TRBV11-2 with TRBJ1-4; D remains ambiguous. Trimming shortened V by 1 base and J by 8 bases, and 17 bases separated the two germline ends. This CDR3 is 16 amino acids long. Germline CDR1 reads SGHAT; CDR2 reads FQNNGV. The chain's CDR3 is CASSLGRESSGEKLFF. The CDR3 nucleotides are TGTGCCAGCAGCTTAGGCCGGGAGTCAAGCGGAGAAAAACTGTTTTTT.

The chain joins TRBV7-2 to TRBJ2-3; 7 bases align to TRBD2. V shed 5 bases and J 7 bases; nucleotides not matched to a gene: 9. CDR3 length: 14 amino acids. From germline, CDR1 is SGHTA and CDR2 FQGNSA. CDR3 DNA sequence: TGTGCCAGCAGCACACTCGGGGGGTTTCATACGCAGTATTTT. It translates to CASSTLGGFHTQYF.

The chain recombines TRBV27 with TRBJ2-7; D perhaps matches TRBD2 (6 bases). V was clipped by 1 base and J by 1 base, with 11 bases between them. The germline V gene has CDR1 MNHEY and CDR2 SMNVEV (reference sequence). The CDR3 is 15 amino acids. The CDR3 loop is CASSLFMGTSYEQYF. CDR3 coding DNA: TGTGCCAGCAGTTTATTCATGGGGACTTCCTACGAGCAGTACTTC.

As to this clone: The junction departs from the called germline gene at one end, perhaps through a read error. The chain uses TRBV7-9 and TRBJ2-3; 7 bases agree with TRBD2. This CDR3 is built from 14 residues. CDR1 is SEHNR and CDR2 is FQNEAQ in the germline V gene (reference sequence). This chain's CDR3 is CSSSITSGTDTQYF. CDR3 bases: TGTTCCAGCAGCATTACTAGCGGCACAGATACGCAGTATTTT.

This clone was counted only a few times. This sequence joins TRBV13 and TRBJ2-1; no clear D. V dropped 1 base and J dropped 4 bases, with 5 bases sitting between them. The CDR3 has 13 amino acids. The germline gives CDR1 PRHDT, CDR2 FYEKMQ (reference sequence). The CDR3 loop is CASSLVGYNEQFF. CDR3 nucleotide sequence: TGTGCCAGCAGCTTAGTCGGGTACAATGAGCAGTTCTTC.